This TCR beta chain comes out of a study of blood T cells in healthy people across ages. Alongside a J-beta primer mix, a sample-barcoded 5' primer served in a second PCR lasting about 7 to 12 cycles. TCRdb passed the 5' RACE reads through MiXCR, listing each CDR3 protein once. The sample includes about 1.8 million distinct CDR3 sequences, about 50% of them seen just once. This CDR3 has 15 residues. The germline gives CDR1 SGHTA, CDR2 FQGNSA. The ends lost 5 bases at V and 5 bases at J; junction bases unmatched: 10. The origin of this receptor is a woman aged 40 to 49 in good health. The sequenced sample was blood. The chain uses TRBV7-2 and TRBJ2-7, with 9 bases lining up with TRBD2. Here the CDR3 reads CASSGLAGRPDEQYF. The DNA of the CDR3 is TGTGCCAGCAGCGGTCTAGCGGGGAGACCTGACGAGCAGTACTTC. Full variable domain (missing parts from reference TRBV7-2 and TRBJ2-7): GAGVSQSPSNKVTEKGKDVELRCDPISGHTALYWYRQSLGQGLEFLIYFQGNSAPDKSGLPSDRFSAERTGGSVSTLTIQRTQQEDSAVYLCASSGLAGRPDEQYFGPGTRLTVT.